This TCR beta chain came from a study of cytomegalovirus exposure and HLA in healthy donors. All donors participated as healthy donors of bone marrow. V lost 1 base and J lost 10; bases outside the gene matches: 5. CDR1 and CDR2 from the germline V gene are SEHNR and FQNEAQ (reference sequence). The CDR3 contains 14 residues. In the PCR, 60 Vbeta and 13 Jbeta primers were used. Only in-frame clones appear in the TCRdb table, and some are missing; sequencing was by immunoSEQ multiplex PCR. The table records around 200,000 clones, under 80% of them present only once. The sequenced material came from PBMCs. This chain connects TRBV7-9 to TRBJ2-7; 12 bases map to TRBD2. This receptor was taken from a girl aged 2 to 9 in good health and CMV-seronegative. The CDR3 nucleotides are TGTGCCAGCAGCTTAGAGACTAGCGGGAGTATTCAGTACTTC. It specifies CASSLETSGSIQYF.